This TCR beta chain was retrieved from a study of T-cell memory formation after mild COVID-19. This clonotype was detected only a few times. Its antigen remains unknown. Per germline, CDR1 MGHRA and CDR2 YSYEKL. The CDR3 sequence is 14 residues long. V was cut by 4 bases and J by 3 bases, with 12 bases left in between. TCRdb ran MiXCR on the 5' RACE reads and lists one entry per CDR3 protein. This sample has over 250,000 distinct CDR3 sequences, with less than 20% found just once. Study-level results: Some clones that responded were present in memory (sampled pre-infection), which suggests cross-reactive memory joined. Contracting clones localized mainly to CM and EM when CD4+ and mainly to EMRA when CD8+.

The receptor comes from a young man who had mild COVID-19 (a few samples of this study predate the infection). Cell type and time point are not known. The chain recombines TRBV4-1 with TRBJ2-5; no reliable D call. Specimen: PBMCs or a T cell subset sorted from them (not recorded which). The CDR3 region has the DNA TGCGCCAGCAGCCCTCGGCCCCAGGAAGAGACCCAGTACTTC. It is translated as CASSPRPQEETQYF.